This TCR beta chain is drawn from a study of blood T cell repertoires in COVID-19. In the study overall: The United States, Italy and Spain were the sources of the acute and convalescent COVID-19 samples.

TCRdb keeps only in-frame clones here, not all; method: immunoSEQ multiplex PCR. The table lists over 200,000 clones, 88% of them singletons. The ends were cut back, 5 bases at V and 4 bases at J, with 18 bases in the middle. This CDR3 has 15 residues. Germline V gene data show CDR1 as MNHEY and CDR2 as SMNVEV (reference sequence). Those who participated ranged in age from roughly 18 to 95 years and resided in about two dozen US areas. Sequencing used PBMCs or T cells enriched from blood (not recorded which). This clonotype was obtained from a woman between 25 and 40 years old who had been exposed to COVID-19. This chain links TRBV27 with TRBJ2-7; perhaps TRBD2 as D (6 bases). CDR3 amino acids: CASSPWTGRIYEQYF. The DNA for the CDR3 is TGTGCCAGCAGTCCCTGGACTGGGAGGATTTACGAGCAGTACTTC.